This T cell receptor beta chain is from a study of neoadjuvant anti-PD-1 for oral cavity cancer. Regarding the study as a whole: Pretreatment Treg/Th17 ratio correlated inversely with post-treatment tumor clonality.

Described time point: after neoadjuvant nivolumab, at surgical resection. Patients had newly diagnosed, untreated stage II-IVA oral cavity squamous cell carcinoma. PBMCs were not maintained or expanded in culture before analysis. The CDR3 extends over 15 amino acids. The V and J ends lost 3 bases and 4 bases respectively, with 12 bases between them. CDR1 is MDHEN, CDR2 SYDVKM, per germline. Comment on this clone: The antigen is not known.

TCRdb's copy holds only in-frame clones and misses some; the assay was immunoSEQ multiplex PCR. The table lists over 65,000 clones, 86% of them singletons. The chain joins TRBV28 to TRBJ2-2; the D is unclear. The sequenced sample was PBMCs, obtained after nivolumab (anti-PD-1) treatment. The sequence was obtained from a person between 40 and 79 years old with oral cavity squamous cell carcinoma. The CDR3 DNA follows: TGTGCCAGCAGTTTTGATAGGCTGGGCACCGGGGAGCTGTTTTTT. Its protein is CASSFDRLGTGELFF.